The 27 T cell receptor beta chains listed next were all sequenced from one sample in a study of a mutant IDH1 vaccine in newly diagnosed glioma. The method was immunoSEQ multiplex PCR; TCRdb's version includes in-frame clones alone and lacks a portion of them. The table has about 62,000 clones, roughly four fifths seen once; the top ten hold around 4.1%. Regarding time point: week 47, end of study. The vaccine gave 300 ug of a 20-mer mutant IDH1 peptide subcutaneously per dose. Their antigens remain unidentified. The source was PBMCs, collected from a glioma patient whose treatment included an IDH1 peptide vaccine. The receptors here all came from a man younger than 45 with glioma.

V usage is TRBV2 and J usage is TRBJ2-2, with D hard to call. The CDR3 extends over 15 amino acids. Per germline, CDR1 SNHLY and CDR2 FYNNEI. V was pared by 7 bases and J by 0 bases, with 12 bases between. The DNA for the CDR3 is TGTGCCAGCATGTCGCACACATCGAACACCGGGGAGCTGTTTTTT. As protein: CASMSHTSNTGELFF. The full variable domain, its missing parts supplied by reference TRBV2 and TRBJ2-2, is EPEVTQTPSHQVTQMGQEVILRCVPISNHLYFYWYRQILGQKVEFLVSFYNNEISEKSEIFDDQFSVERPDGSNFTLKIRSTKLEDSAMYFCASMSHTSNTGELFFGEGSRLTVL.

The chain links TRBV7-9 to TRBJ2-5; 7 bases align to TRBD2. The J segment lost 2 bases and the V segment lost 2 bases, leaving 11 bases of the junction unmatched. CDR3 length: 17 amino acids. Germline CDR1 is SEHNR and CDR2 is FQNEAQ (reference sequence). CDR3 DNA: TGTGCCAGCAGCTTATGGGGGGGTGGACTCGAACAAGAGACCCAGTACTTC. Translation gives CASSLWGGGLEQETQYF.

V and J are TRBV27 and TRBJ2-3; the D gene is possibly TRBD2 (5 bases). Deletions cut 2 bases from V and 4 bases from J, with 13 bases between. Germline V gives CDR1 MNHEY, CDR2 SMNVEV (reference sequence). This CDR3 spans 15 amino acids. The CDR3 nucleotides are TGTGCCAGCAGTTTAGCTAGCCCAGGTGCAGATACGCAGTATTTT. The encoded protein is CASSLASPGADTQYF.

The rearrangement uses TRBV6-5 and TRBJ2-1; TRBD2 is a possible D gene (7 bases). Deletions cut 2 bases from V and 7 bases from J, with 12 bases between. This CDR3 comprises 14 residues. The V gene's germline CDR1 is MNHEY and CDR2 SVGAGI. The CDR3 DNA reads TGTGCCAGCAGTTACGGGGGGGCATGGAATGAGCAGTTCTTC. It is translated as CASSYGGAWNEQFF.

The sample holds one count of this clone. The chain joins TRBV7-9 to TRBJ2-1; D uncertain. CDR3 length: 15 residues. The V gene's germline CDR1 is SEHNR and CDR2 FQNEAQ (reference sequence). V lost 0 bases to trimming and J lost 6 bases, with 12 bases between them. The CDR3 coding sequence is TGTGCCAGCAGCTTAGCGAAGCAGGATGCCAATGAGCAGTTCTTC. As protein: CASSLAKQDANEQFF.

V and J are TRBV6-5 and TRBJ2-5, with 9 bases identical to TRBD1. Trimming took 6 bases from V and 4 from J; bases not matched to a gene: 3. There are 13 residues in the CDR3. Germline CDR1 is MNHEY and CDR2 is SVGAGI. The CDR3 is CASRPDRGETQYF. The CDR3 nucleotides are TGTGCCAGCAGACCGGACAGGGGAGAGACCCAGTACTTC.

The chain recombines TRBV6-5 with TRBJ1-3; D gene ambiguous. V was cut by 6 bases and J by 11 bases, with 23 bases left in between. Germline CDR1 and CDR2: MNHEY and SVGAGI. CDR3 length equals 15 residues. In DNA, the CDR3 is TGTGCCAGCAGACGAATGCCGGGCAACCAGAATGCCATATATTTT. This encodes CASRRMPGNQNAIYF.

The chain couples TRBV7-9 to TRBJ1-2, with TRBD1 as a possible D gene (5 bases). The CDR3 totals 13 residues. The V and J ends lost 5 bases and 3 bases respectively, with 10 bases between them. Germline CDR1 and CDR2: SEHNR and FQNEAQ (reference sequence). This CDR3 reads CASSPGGHYGYTF. The CDR3 DNA sequence: TGTGCCAGCAGCCCTGGGGGACACTATGGCTACACCTTC.

This clone appeared a few times. This chain uses TRBV21-1 with TRBJ2-5. TRBV21-1 is marked as a pseudogene. The CDR3 loop spans 10 amino acids. The DNA of the CDR3 is TGTGCCAGCAGCAAAGAGACCCAGTACTTC. The encoded protein is CASSKETQYF.

For this clone: Other DNA variants within this sample encode the same CDR3. The chain carries TRBV6-5 and TRBJ2-7, with 7 positions matching TRBD1. This CDR3 has 15 residues. Germline CDR1 is MNHEY and CDR2 is SVGAGI. Trimming at V came to 0 bases and at J to 2 bases, leaving 4 bases not matched to a gene. DNA of the CDR3: TGTGCCAGCAGTTACTCATGGCAGGGGGCCTACGAGCAGTACTTC. This codes for CASSYSWQGAYEQYF.

The chain has TRBV19 and TRBJ1-1; 7 bases are shared with TRBD1. The CDR3 is 13 residues long. Trimming removed 5 bases from V and 7 bases from J; junction bases left unmatched: 7. Germline CDR1 is LNHDA and CDR2 is SQIVND (reference sequence). The CDR3 DNA is TGTGCCAGTAGTCCATATACAGGGGATGAAGCTTTCTTT. This encodes CASSPYTGDEAFF.

The rearrangement links TRBV2 to TRBJ1-5; weak D call: TRBD1 (5 bases). Germline V CDR1 and CDR2: SNHLY, FYNNEI. This CDR3 spans 12 amino acids. Deletions cut 4 bases from V and 9 bases from J, with 10 bases between. CDR3 sequence reads: CASSGDSGPQHF. The CDR3 coding sequence is TGTGCCAGCAGTGGGGACTCGGGGCCCCAGCATTTT. Full variable domain (outside the CDR3, taken from reference TRBV2 and TRBJ1-5): EPEVTQTPSHQVTQMGQEVILRCVPISNHLYFYWYRQILGQKVEFLVSFYNNEISEKSEIFDDQFSVERPDGSNFTLKIRSTKLEDSAMYFCASSGDSGPQHFGDGTRLSIL.

The chain couples TRBV2 to TRBJ1-6, with 9 bases fitting TRBD1. The CDR3 has 14 amino acids. V was clipped by 8 bases and J by 6 bases; unmatched bases: 5. Germline lookup yields CDR1 SNHLY and CDR2 FYNNEI. The CDR3 nucleotides read TGTGCCAGCGCTGACAGGGGGGTTAATTCACCCCTCCACTTT. This translates into CASADRGVNSPLHF.

The rearrangement links TRBV6-5 to TRBJ1-1; a possible D gene is TRBD1 (5 bases). With 2 bases removed from V and 0 bases from J, the gap between germline ends came to 10 bases. The germline gives CDR1 MNHEY, CDR2 SVGAGI. The CDR3 spans 15 residues. CDR3 DNA sequence: TGTGCCAGCAGTTACGAGGGGAAACTGAACACTGAAGCTTTCTTT. Amino acids: CASSYEGKLNTEAFF.

The rearrangement joins TRBV19 to TRBJ1-5; D gene ambiguous. Germline V gene data show CDR1 as LNHDA and CDR2 as SQIVND (reference sequence). V was pared by 4 bases and J by 0 bases, with 10 bases between. The CDR3 extends over 15 amino acids. CDR3 sequence (DNA): TGTGCCAGTAGTAGTAGCAGCTATAGCAATCAGCCCCAGCATTTT. Encoded protein: CASSSSSYSNQPQHF.

V is TRBV27 and J is TRBJ1-5, with D perhaps TRBD1 (6 bases). The V gene lost 2 bases and the J gene lost 7 bases, with 12 bases spanning the gap. This CDR3 comprises 14 residues. Germline loops: CDR1 MNHEY, CDR2 SMNVEV (reference sequence). The CDR3 sequence: CASSLRGGRQPQHF. For the CDR3, the DNA is TGTGCCAGCAGTTTAAGGGGGGGGAGGCAGCCCCAGCATTTT.

This clone was seen a handful of times. The chain carries TRBV7-9 and TRBJ1-4; 8 bases match TRBD1. The junction had 9 bases not matched to a gene; V was cut back by 5 bases and J by 7 bases. CDR3 length: 15 amino acids. Germline-derived CDR1 and CDR2 are SEHNR and FQNEAQ (reference sequence). CDR3 sequence reads: CASSNGQGLGEKLFF. Written as DNA, the CDR3 is TGTGCCAGCAGCAATGGACAGGGTCTGGGTGAAAAACTGTTTTTT.

The chain couples TRBV27 to TRBJ2-1; 15 nucleotides agree with TRBD2. CDR1 and CDR2 from the germline V gene are MNHEY and SMNVEV (reference sequence). CDR3 length: 16 residues. Trimming took 4 bases from V and 4 from J; bases not matched to a gene: 2. CDR3 coding DNA: TGTGCCAGCAGTTGGGGACTAGCGGGGGGATACAATGAGCAGTTCTTC. Translating gives CASSWGLAGGYNEQFF.

The rearrangement links TRBV25-1 to TRBJ2-3, with 7 bases lining up with TRBD2. The germline CDR1 and CDR2 sequences are MGHDK and SYGVNS. The V segment lost 6 bases and the J segment 2 bases; nucleotides outside the gene matches: 8. The CDR3 has 15 amino acids. CDR3 nucleotides: TGTGCCAGCAGCGCCACCGGGACTACCACAGATACGCAGTATTTT. Its translation: CASSATGTTTDTQYF.

The chain is built from TRBV4-1 and TRBJ1-6; perhaps TRBD1 as D (5 bases). The length of the CDR3 is 15 residues. V dropped 2 bases and J dropped 7 bases, with 12 bases sitting between them. Germline CDR1 MGHRA, CDR2 YSYEKL. CDR3: CASSQIGGVNSPLHF. CDR3 bases: TGCGCCAGCAGCCAAATAGGAGGGGTCAATTCACCCCTCCACTTT.

The CDR3 region is CASSQEGGGFYEQYF. Here the CDR3 DNA reads TGTGCCAGCAGCCAAGAGGGCGGGGGGTTCTACGAGCAGTACTTC. The V call is TRBV4-2, the J call TRBJ2-7, with 8 positions matching TRBD2. V was pared by 0 bases and J by 3 bases, with 4 bases of the junction left unmatched. The CDR3 covers 15 residues. Germline CDR1 reads LGHNA; CDR2 reads YNFKEQ.

The rearrangement joins TRBV2 to TRBJ1-4, with D possibly TRBD1 on 6 matching bases. Trimming took off 5 bases at V and 0 bases at J, with 16 bases between the two ends. Germline V gene sequence: CDR1 SNHLY, CDR2 FYNNEI. There are 17 residues in the CDR3. The CDR3 here is CASSTPGGRTTNEKLFF. CDR3 sequence (DNA): TGTGCCAGCAGTACCCCCGGGGGCCGAACAACTAATGAAAAACTGTTTTTT.

This sequence joins TRBV19 and TRBJ1-3; D possibly corresponds to TRBD1 (5 bases). V lost 11 bases and J lost 2, with 7 bases in between. CDR3 length: 11 amino acids. CDR1 and CDR2 from the germline V gene are LNHDA and SQIVND (reference sequence). The CDR3 nucleotides read TGTGCCGGAGGGGCTGGAAACACCATATATTTT. This codes for CAGGAGNTIYF.

The chain links TRBV18 to TRBJ1-4; 9 bases match TRBD1. Germline V lookup: CDR1 KGHSH, CDR2 LQKENI. V was pared by 2 bases and J by 7 bases, with 5 bases of the junction left unmatched. This CDR3 spans 15 amino acids. CDR3 in DNA: TGTGCCAGCTCACCAACCGGGACAGGGACTGAAAAACTGTTTTTT. Translated, it gives CASSPTGTGTEKLFF.

The chain recombines TRBV5-1 with TRBJ2-3; the D gene is possibly TRBD2 (6 bases). The V and J ends lost 0 bases and 0 bases respectively, with 11 bases between them. Looked up from germline, CDR1 is SGHRS and CDR2 is YFSETQ. The CDR3 runs to 16 residues. DNA of the CDR3: TGCGCCAGCAGCTTGGAACGGCGGGGAAGCACAGATACGCAGTATTTT. Amino acids: CASSLERRGSTDTQYF.

This clone came up a few times. This rearrangement joins TRBV10-2 to TRBJ2-7; 7 bases are a match to TRBD1. V gave up 8 bases and J gave up 3 bases; unmatched junction bases: 10. Germline CDR1 reads WSHSY; CDR2 reads SAAADI. CDR3 length: 14 residues. This CDR3 is CASGRQGRNYEQYF. CDR3 bases: TGCGCCAGCGGGAGACAGGGCCGAAACTACGAGCAGTACTTC.

The chain joins TRBV18 to TRBJ1-1, with D possibly being TRBD1 (5 bases). CDR1 and CDR2 (germline): KGHSH, LQKENI. V lost 3 bases and J 2 bases, leaving 10 bases between the germline ends. This CDR3 has 14 residues. CDR3 sequence (DNA): TGTGCCAGCTCACCCGGGGGGGGTAACACTGAAGCTTTCTTT. It translates to CASSPGGGNTEAFF.